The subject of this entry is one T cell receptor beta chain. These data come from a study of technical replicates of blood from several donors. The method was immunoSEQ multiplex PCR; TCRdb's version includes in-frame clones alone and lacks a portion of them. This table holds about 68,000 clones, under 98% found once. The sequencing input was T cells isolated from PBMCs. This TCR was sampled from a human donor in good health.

The CDR3 loop is CASSSPSGIRQFF. CDR3 in DNA: TGTGCCAGCAGCTCACCCTCAGGGATTCGGCAGTTCTTC. This chain joins TRBV11-3 and TRBJ2-1; TRBD1 is a possible D gene (5 bases). The V end lost 4 bases, the J end lost 12 bases, and 16 bases lay between the germline ends. This CDR3 region has 13 residues. Germline V CDR1 and CDR2: SGHNT, YENEEA. The complete variable domain, with remaining parts taken from reference TRBV11-3 and TRBJ2-1, reads EAGVVQSPRYKIIEKKQPVAFWCNPISGHNTLYWYLQNLGQGPELLIRYENEEAVDDSQLPKDRFSAERLKGVDSTLKIQPAELGDSAVYLCASSSPSGIRQFFGPGTRLTVL.